One and the same sample provided the 27 T cell receptor beta chains below, sequenced in a study of blood T cell repertoires in COVID-19. Produced via immunoSEQ multiplex PCR; TCRdb's table is partial and in-frame only. The repertoire consists of approximately 74,000 clones, with approximately 89% occurring once and the leading ten covering around 5%. The source material was peripheral blood. The receptors were sampled from a woman in her fifties or sixties with active COVID-19.

V is TRBV25-1 and J is TRBJ1-2; no definite D call. CDR1 and CDR2 from the germline V gene are MGHDK and SYGVNS. V dropped 3 bases and J dropped 4 bases, with 15 bases sitting between them. The CDR3 covers 15 residues. The CDR3 sequence is CASSDTQVPFYGYTF. CDR3 sequence (DNA): TGTGCCAGCAGTGATACCCAGGTCCCATTCTATGGCTACACCTTC.

The rearrangement joins TRBV5-6 to TRBJ2-2; no clear D. There are 13 residues in the CDR3. Trimming took 4 bases from V and 5 from J, leaving 9 bases between them. The germline gives CDR1 SGHDT, CDR2 YYEEEE. The DNA for the CDR3 is TGTGCCAGCAGCCCTGTTCCGACCGGGGAGCTGTTTTTT. This encodes CASSPVPTGELFF.

The chain joins TRBV29-1 to TRBJ2-1; D is perhaps TRBD1 (6 bases). From germline, CDR1 is SQVTM and CDR2 ANQGSEA. With 6 bases removed from V and 10 bases from J, the gap between germline ends came to 13 bases. This CDR3 comprises 11 residues. CDR3 residues: CSVTGIGEQFF. In nucleotides, the CDR3 is TGCAGCGTGACAGGCATTGGGGAGCAGTTCTTC.

The chain couples TRBV27 to TRBJ2-7; 7 nucleotides agree with TRBD1. V shed 5 bases and J 5 bases; nucleotides not matched to a gene: 18. The germline V gene encodes CDR1 MNHEY and CDR2 SMNVEV (reference sequence). This CDR3 has 17 residues. The CDR3 spells CASSRITTGERGDEQYF. In DNA form, the CDR3 reads TGTGCCAGCAGTCGCATCACAACAGGGGAGAGGGGTGACGAGCAGTACTTC.

The chain joins TRBV28 to TRBJ2-6, with D possibly being TRBD1 (5 bases). Per germline, CDR1 MDHEN and CDR2 SYDVKM. The germline V and J ends were trimmed by 6 bases and 2 bases, with 11 bases remaining between them. The length of the CDR3 is 15 residues. This chain's CDR3 is CASSPWGTGANVLTF. The CDR3 DNA follows: TGTGCCAGCAGCCCCTGGGGCACTGGGGCCAACGTCCTGACTTTC.

The rearrangement links TRBV7-6 to TRBJ2-7; D is perhaps TRBD1 (5 bases). The CDR3 length is 17 residues. Trimming took 5 bases from V and 4 from J, leaving 24 bases between them. CDR1 and CDR2 (germline): SGHVS, FNYEAQ. The CDR3 is CASSPQAGRVGSYEQYF. CDR3 coding DNA: TGTGCCAGCAGCCCACAGGCAGGGCGAGTGGGGTCTTACGAGCAGTACTTC.

The V call is TRBV2, the J call TRBJ2-5, with D maybe TRBD2 (6 bases). Germline V gene sequence: CDR1 SNHLY, CDR2 FYNNEI. The V end lost 6 bases, the J end lost 1 base, and 15 bases lay between the germline ends. This CDR3 has 15 amino acids. DNA for the CDR3: TGTGCCAGCAGAGGGTGGTTCGGGAGCCAAGAGACCCAGTACTTC. This encodes CASRGWFGSQETQYF.

This clone came up a few times. The gene calls are TRBV4-1 and TRBJ2-1, with 9 nucleotides matching TRBD2. This CDR3 is built from 16 residues. Germline values: CDR1 MGHRA, CDR2 YSYEKL. V was clipped by 0 bases and J by 4 bases; unmatched bases: 4. Here the CDR3 reads CASSQDVAGAYNEQFF. In DNA form, the CDR3 reads TGCGCCAGCAGCCAAGATGTAGCGGGAGCTTACAATGAGCAGTTCTTC.

The gene calls are TRBV5-4 and TRBJ1-2; 7 positions match TRBD1. Germline V gene lookup returns CDR1 SGHNT and CDR2 YYREEE (reference sequence). This CDR3 has 13 amino acids. V lost 4 bases to trimming and J lost 4 bases; unmatched junction nucleotides: 4. CDR3 coding DNA: TGTGCCAGCAGCCGGGACAGCCGCTATGGCTACACCTTC. Its translation is CASSRDSRYGYTF.

V is TRBV19 and J is TRBJ1-1, with TRBD1 matching over 9 bases. The CDR3 length is 16 residues. V was clipped by 3 bases and J by 5 bases; unmatched bases: 10. The germline gives CDR1 LNHDA, CDR2 SQIVND (reference sequence). The CDR3 is CASSMLPGTGRTEAFF. Here the CDR3 DNA reads TGTGCCAGTAGTATGTTACCCGGGACAGGGAGAACTGAAGCTTTCTTT.

This chain joins TRBV2 and TRBJ2-5; 7 nucleotides align to TRBD2. CDR3 length: 14 residues. Trimming took 6 bases from V and 2 from J; bases not matched to a gene: 6. Per germline, CDR1 SNHLY and CDR2 FYNNEI. The CDR3 nucleotides read TGTGCCAGCAGGGGTAGCGGGTTGCAAGAGACCCAGTACTTC. Encoded protein: CASRGSGLQETQYF.

The chain uses TRBV5-1 and TRBJ2-2, with 9 bases aligning to TRBD1. Trimming removed 4 bases from V and 5 bases from J; junction bases left unmatched: 6. This CDR3 is 15 amino acids long. Germline V lookup: CDR1 SGHRS, CDR2 YFSETQ. CDR3 coding DNA: TGCGCCAGCAGCCAGGGACAGGGTTCAACCGGGGAGCTGTTTTTT. This translates into CASSQGQGSTGELFF.

The chain has TRBV5-4 and TRBJ1-3; D might be TRBD1 (5 bases). The ends were cut back, 0 bases at V and 0 bases at J, with 10 bases in the middle. The CDR3 sequence is 16 residues long. The V gene's germline CDR1 is SGHNT and CDR2 YYREEE (reference sequence). The CDR3 here is CASSLGGGPSGNTIYF. CDR3 DNA: TGTGCCAGCAGCTTGGGGGGGGGTCCCTCTGGAAACACCATATATTTT.

The chain is built from TRBV6-1 and TRBJ2-1, with 13 bases identical to TRBD2. There are 16 residues in the CDR3. Germline V CDR1 and CDR2: MNHNS, SASEGT. V shed 2 bases and J 8 bases; nucleotides not matched to a gene: 6. CDR3 region: CASSEIGTSGTDEQFF. CDR3 nucleotides: TGTGCCAGCAGTGAAATTGGGACTAGCGGGACCGATGAGCAGTTCTTC.

This clone was observed once. The rearrangement links TRBV28 to TRBJ1-2; 7 bases agree with TRBD1. V lost 5 bases, J lost 6 bases, and 3 bases stayed unmatched. The germline gives CDR1 MDHEN, CDR2 SYDVKM. The CDR3 is 12 amino acids. CDR3 region: CASSIQGNGYTF. CDR3 nucleotide sequence: TGTGCCAGCAGTATACAGGGGAATGGCTACACCTTC.

The chain joins TRBV9 to TRBJ2-2, with 12 bases aligning to TRBD2. Trimming at V came to 0 bases and at J to 2 bases, leaving 11 bases not matched to a gene. CDR1 is SGDLS and CDR2 is YYNGEE in the germline V gene. This CDR3 contains 20 residues. CDR3 in DNA: TGTGCCAGCAGCGTAGGCCTAGCGGGAGGGGCGGGTTTAAACACCGGGGAGCTGTTTTTT. Its protein is CASSVGLAGGAGLNTGELFF.

This chain uses TRBV3-1 (or the pseudogene TRBV3-2) with TRBJ2-7; D gene ambiguous. This CDR3 comprises 11 residues. Germline V gene sequence: CDR1 LGHDT, CDR2 YNNKEL (reference sequence). Trimming removed 1 base at V and 12 bases at J, with 10 bases between. The CDR3 loop reads CASSQVSAVYF. The CDR3 DNA reads as TGTGCCAGCAGCCAAGTTTCGGCGGTGTACTTC.

This chain connects TRBV6-5 to TRBJ2-1, with D possibly being TRBD2 (5 bases). The CDR3 length is 13 residues. CDR1 and CDR2 (germline): MNHEY, SVGAGI. Trimming stripped 5 bases from V and 6 bases from J, with 11 bases between. CDR3 DNA: TGTGCCAGCAGTCCCTGGGAGTCCAATGAGCAGTTCTTC. It specifies CASSPWESNEQFF.

The chain carries TRBV5-6 and TRBJ2-1; TRBD2 matches at 7 bases. There are 14 residues in the CDR3. Germline CDR1 SGHDT, CDR2 YYEEEE. After removal of 2 bases from V and 8 bases from J, the junction contained 7 bases not matched to a gene. The CDR3 bases are TGTGCCAGCAGCTTTGGACTAGACCGCGATGAGCAGTTCTTC. Protein sequence: CASSFGLDRDEQFF.

The rearrangement links TRBV7-6 to TRBJ1-6; tentative D call: TRBD1 (5 bases). The CDR3 has 16 residues. From germline, CDR1 is SGHVS and CDR2 FNYEAQ. Trimming took 3 bases from V and 0 from J, leaving 9 bases between them. In nucleotides, the CDR3 is TGTGCCAGCAGCTTGCGGGGGAGCTCCTATAATTCACCCCTCCACTTT. Translated, it gives CASSLRGSSYNSPLHF. Drawing the rest from reference TRBV7-6 and TRBJ1-6, the complete variable domain is GAGVSQSPRYKVTKRGQDVALRCDPISGHVSLYWYRQALGQGPEFLTYFNYEAQQDKSGLPNDRFSAERPEGSISTLTIQRTEQRDSAMYRCASSLRGSSYNSPLHFGNGTRLTVT.

The chain has TRBV30 and TRBJ2-1, with D maybe TRBD1 (8 bases). This CDR3 region has 18 residues. Looked up from germline, CDR1 is GTSNPN and CDR2 is SVGIG (reference sequence). The ends were cut back, 5 bases at V and 6 bases at J, with 29 bases in the middle. CDR3 nucleotides: TGTGCCTGGGAGCGGGGAGCTGTAGGGACAGGTGGCCGCAATGAGCAGTTCTTC. This encodes CAWERGAVGTGGRNEQFF.

The chain couples TRBV7-2 to TRBJ2-2; D is undetermined. The CDR3 contains 12 residues. Germline V gene sequence: CDR1 SGHTA, CDR2 FQGNSA. V was clipped by 5 bases and J by 6 bases, with 7 bases between them. The CDR3 nucleotides read TGTGCCAGCAGCCGAATAGCCGGGGAGCTGTTTTTT. This sequence encodes CASSRIAGELFF.

The chain is built from TRBV7-2 and TRBJ2-5, with 7 bases identical to TRBD2. Germline CDR1 SGHTA, CDR2 FQGNSA. J was trimmed by 5 bases and V by 5 bases; bases with no gene match: 8. The CDR3 length is 14 residues. The CDR3 nucleotides read TGTGCCAGCAGCCGGACGCGGGGGTGGGAGACCCAGTACTTC. Protein sequence: CASSRTRGWETQYF.

The J gene is TRBJ1-3, the V gene TRBV3-1 (or the pseudogene TRBV3-2); tentative D call: TRBD1 (6 bases). The CDR3 length is 16 residues. Trimming pared 0 bases from V and 1 base from J, leaving 10 bases between. Germline V gene lookup returns CDR1 LGHDT and CDR2 YNNKEL (reference sequence). CDR3 coding DNA: TGTGCCAGCAGCCAAGACAGGACAGTTTCTGGAAACACCATATATTTT. This codes for CASSQDRTVSGNTIYF.

This chain's CDR3 is CASKQSNTEAFF. The CDR3 DNA is TGTGCCAGCAAACAGAGTAACACTGAAGCTTTCTTT. The chain employs TRBV6-6 and TRBJ1-1; D remains ambiguous. The V end was cut by 7 bases, the J end by 2 bases, with 8 bases between. CDR3 size: 12 residues. Germline-derived CDR1 and CDR2 are MNHNY and SVGAGI (reference sequence).

V is TRBV6-1 and J is TRBJ2-7, with D possibly being TRBD2 (5 bases). Germline values: CDR1 MNHNS, CDR2 SASEGT. Trimming removed 3 bases at V and 7 bases at J, with 16 bases between. The CDR3 has 14 amino acids. The CDR3 is CASSDVTRSGEQYF. CDR3 sequence (DNA): TGTGCCAGCAGTGACGTAACTCGATCGGGGGAGCAGTACTTC.

CDR3: CAWSVPREGSYEQYF. CDR3 nucleotides: TGTGCCTGGAGTGTACCACGGGAGGGGTCTTACGAGCAGTACTTC. The chain couples TRBV30 to TRBJ2-7; 8 positions agree with TRBD2. Germline V gene data show CDR1 as GTSNPN and CDR2 as SVGIG (reference sequence). The CDR3 loop spans 15 amino acids. V gave up 0 bases and J gave up 4 bases; unmatched junction bases: 8.